A single T cell receptor beta chain is shown here with its context. The entry originates in a study of blood T cell repertoires in COVID-19. The assay was immunoSEQ multiplex PCR, and TCRdb's table has in-frame clones only and misses some. Among more than 150,000 clones listed, about 95% were seen once. The V and J ends lost 6 bases and 1 base respectively, with 15 bases between them. This CDR3 comprises 15 residues. Germline loops: CDR1 MNHEY, CDR2 SVGAGI. The source material was peripheral blood. The chain joins TRBV6-5 to TRBJ1-1; D ambiguous. The sequence came from a man younger than 40 with COVID-19, enrolled during active disease. The CDR3 sequence: CASSSRTAENTEAFF. CDR3 nucleotides: TGTGCCAGCAGCTCTAGGACTGCCGAGAACACTGAAGCTTTCTTT.